Listed below are T cell receptor beta chains from one sample, sequenced in a study of shared clonotypes between healthy human individuals. The assay was immunoSEQ multiplex PCR, and TCRdb's table has in-frame clones only and misses some. The table lists under 600,000 clones, roughly 98% of them singletons. Sequencing input: naive CD8+ T cells sorted from blood. Receptors were obtained from a man aged 30 to 39 in good health. CDR3s include the opening cysteine and the closing phenylalanine or tryptophan. The D gene is left open where the match is weak.

TRBD1	TRBJ2-7	TRBV27	TGTGCCAGCGCGTGGACAGGTTCCTACGAGCAGTACTTC	CASAWTGSYEQYF
.	TRBJ1-5	TRBV28	TGTGCCAGCAGTGACCCTTCGGGGCCCCAGCATTTT	CASSDPSGPQHF
TRBD2	TRBJ2-7	TRBV2	TGTGCCAGCAGGCTAGCCGCGGGAGGTGGGTACGAGCAGTACTTC	CASRLAAGGGYEQYF
.	TRBJ2-3	TRBV7-9	TGTGCCAGCAGCTTCGAGGGAGTCACAGATACGCAGTATTTT	CASSFEGVTDTQYF
TRBD2	TRBJ2-3	TRBV9	TGTGCCAGCAGCGTCGGACTGACTAGCGGGAGTACAGATACGCAGTATTTT	CASSVGLTSGSTDTQYF
.	TRBJ2-7	TRBV5-4	TGTGCCAGCAGCTTGACGGACTTCACCACCTACGAGCAGTACTTC	CASSLTDFTTYEQYF
.	TRBJ2-2	TRBV4-1	TGCGCCAGCAGCCAAGTTACGACAGGTGAAACCGGGGAGCTGTTTTTT	CASSQVTTGETGELFF
.	TRBJ1-2	TRBV6-5	TGTGCCAGCAGTTACGGGGGGATAACTAACTATGGCTACACCTTC	CASSYGGITNYGYTF
.	TRBJ2-7	TRBV4-1	TGCGCCAGCAGCCAAGATTTCGGAGGGGGCGGCGACGAGCAGTACTTC	CASSQDFGGGGDEQYF
.	TRBJ2-7	TRBV7-9	TGTGCCAGCAGCTTAAGTACACAAGCTTACGAGCAGTACTTC	CASSLSTQAYEQYF
.	TRBJ1-2	TRBV29-1	TGCAGCGTTGAATGCGGGGTAGTTCGAAGACGCGACCTCTATGGCTACACCTTC	CSVECGVVRRRDLYGYTF
TRBD2	TRBJ2-2	TRBV7-2	TGTGCCAGCAGCTTAGTGACGGGAGGGCCGTTGGACGGGGAGCTGTTTTTT	CASSLVTGGPLDGELFF
.	TRBJ2-7	TRBV28	TGTGCCAGCTACAGCCCGGGGGACGAGCAGTACTTC	CASYSPGDEQYF
TRBD2	TRBJ2-1	TRBV13	TGTGCCAGCAGCTTAGCCATGCGGGAGGGCCTGGGTGAGCAGTTCTTC	CASSLAMREGLGEQFF
TRBD2	TRBJ2-7	TRBV29-1	TGCAGCGTTGTACGGGAGGGCTTGGACGAGCAGTACTTC	CSVVREGLDEQYF
TRBD2	TRBJ2-3	TRBV29-1	TGCAGCGTTGAAGGGACAGTTCGGACTAGCGGGAGGACCTCGCCGCTCACAGATACGCAGTATTTT	CSVEGTVRTSGRTSPLTDTQYF
.	TRBJ2-5	TRBV7-2	TGTGCCAGCAGCTTAAATCGGGGCCGGGAGACCCAGTACTTC	CASSLNRGRETQYF
.	TRBJ2-7	TRBV18	TGTGCCAGCTCACCACAAGTCGGTTACGAGCAGTACTTC	CASSPQVGYEQYF
.	TRBJ2-1	TRBV7-9	TGTGCCAGCAGCTTGCCAGGGGTGAATGAGCAGTTCTTC	CASSLPGVNEQFF
TRBD2	TRBJ2-7	TRBV27	TGTGCCAGCAGGGTAGCGGGAGGGCCATTGTATGAGCAGTACTTC	CASRVAGGPLYEQYF
TRBD1	TRBJ1-1	TRBV10-3	TGTGCCATCAGCAAGGACAGGGTCGAAATCACTGAAGCTTTCTTT	CAISKDRVEITEAFF
.	TRBJ1-4	TRBV29-1	TGCAGCGTTGCGAAAGGGGTGGGACTGTTTTTT	CSVAKGVGLFF